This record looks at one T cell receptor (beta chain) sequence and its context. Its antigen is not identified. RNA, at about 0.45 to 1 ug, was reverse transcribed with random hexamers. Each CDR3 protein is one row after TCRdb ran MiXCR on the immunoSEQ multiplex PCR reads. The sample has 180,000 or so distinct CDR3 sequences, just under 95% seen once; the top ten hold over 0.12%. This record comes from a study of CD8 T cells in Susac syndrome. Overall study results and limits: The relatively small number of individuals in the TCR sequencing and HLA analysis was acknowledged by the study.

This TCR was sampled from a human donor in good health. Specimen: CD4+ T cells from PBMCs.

The CDR3 region is CASSFSGTYGYTF. The DNA of the CDR3 is TGTGCCAGCAGCTTCTCCGGGACCTATGGCTACACCTTC. The genes are TRBV5-4 and TRBJ1-2; maybe TRBD1 (5 bases). Trimming shortened V by 2 bases and J by 4 bases, and 9 bases separated the two germline ends. Germline values: CDR1 SGHNT, CDR2 YYREEE (reference sequence). The CDR3 length is 13 residues.